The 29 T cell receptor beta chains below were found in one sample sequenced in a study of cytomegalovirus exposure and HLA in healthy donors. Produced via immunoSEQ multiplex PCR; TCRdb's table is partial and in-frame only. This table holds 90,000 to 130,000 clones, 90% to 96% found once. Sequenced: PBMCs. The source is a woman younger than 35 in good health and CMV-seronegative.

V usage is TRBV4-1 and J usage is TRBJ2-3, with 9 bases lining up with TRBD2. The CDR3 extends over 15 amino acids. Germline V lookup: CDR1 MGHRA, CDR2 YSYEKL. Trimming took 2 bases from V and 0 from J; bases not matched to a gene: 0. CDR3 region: CASSQLAGSTDTQYF. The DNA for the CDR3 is TGCGCCAGCAGCCAACTAGCGGGGAGCACAGATACGCAGTATTTT.

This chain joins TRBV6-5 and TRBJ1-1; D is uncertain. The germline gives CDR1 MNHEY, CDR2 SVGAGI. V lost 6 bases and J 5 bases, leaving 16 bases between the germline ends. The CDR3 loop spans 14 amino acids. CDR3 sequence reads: CASSFLSDSTEAFF. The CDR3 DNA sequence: TGTGCCAGCAGCTTTCTTAGTGATTCGACTGAAGCTTTCTTT.

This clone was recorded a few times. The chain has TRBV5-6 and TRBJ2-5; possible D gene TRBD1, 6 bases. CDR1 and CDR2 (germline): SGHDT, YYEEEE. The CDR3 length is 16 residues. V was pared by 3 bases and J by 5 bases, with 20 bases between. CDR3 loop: CASSYQRQVGMETQYF. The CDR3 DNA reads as TGTGCCAGCAGCTACCAAAGACAGGTGGGCATGGAGACCCAGTACTTC.

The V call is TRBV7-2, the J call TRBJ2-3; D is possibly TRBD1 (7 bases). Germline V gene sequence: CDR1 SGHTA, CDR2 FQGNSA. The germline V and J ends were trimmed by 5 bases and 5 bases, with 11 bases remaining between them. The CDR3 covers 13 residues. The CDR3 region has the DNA TGTGCCAGCAGCAAGCAGGGGGGAGATACGCAGTATTTT. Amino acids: CASSKQGGDTQYF.

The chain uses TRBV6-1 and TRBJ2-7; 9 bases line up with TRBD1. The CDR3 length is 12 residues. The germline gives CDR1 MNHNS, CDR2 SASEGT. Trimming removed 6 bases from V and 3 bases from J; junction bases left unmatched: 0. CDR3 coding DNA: TGTGCCAGCAGGACAGGGGGCTACGAGCAGTACTTC. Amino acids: CASRTGGYEQYF.

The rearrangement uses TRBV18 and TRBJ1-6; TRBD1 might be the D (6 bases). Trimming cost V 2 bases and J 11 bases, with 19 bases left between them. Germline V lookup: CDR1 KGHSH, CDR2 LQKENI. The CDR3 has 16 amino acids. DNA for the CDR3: TGTGCCAGCTCACCAAACACAGGGACCTCTTGGACACCCCTCCACTTT. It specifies CASSPNTGTSWTPLHF.

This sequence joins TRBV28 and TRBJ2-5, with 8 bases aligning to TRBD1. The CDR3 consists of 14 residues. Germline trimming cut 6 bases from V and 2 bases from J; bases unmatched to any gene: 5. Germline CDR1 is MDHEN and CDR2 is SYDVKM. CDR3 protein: CASSPTGVQETQYF. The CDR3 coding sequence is TGTGCCAGCAGCCCGACAGGGGTTCAAGAGACCCAGTACTTC.

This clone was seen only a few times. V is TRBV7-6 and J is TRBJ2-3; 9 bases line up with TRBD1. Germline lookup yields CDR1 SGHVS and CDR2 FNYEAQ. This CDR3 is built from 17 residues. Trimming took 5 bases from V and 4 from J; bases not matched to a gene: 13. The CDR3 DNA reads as TGTGCCAGCAGCGAAGGATACAGGGGGCCGAACTCAGATACGCAGTATTTT. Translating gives CASSEGYRGPNSDTQYF.

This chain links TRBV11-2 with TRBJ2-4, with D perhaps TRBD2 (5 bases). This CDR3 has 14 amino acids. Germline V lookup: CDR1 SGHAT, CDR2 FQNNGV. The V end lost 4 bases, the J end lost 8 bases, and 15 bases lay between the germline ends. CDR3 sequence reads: CASSSDPVGDIQYF. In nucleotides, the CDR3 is TGTGCCAGCAGCTCGGACCCAGTCGGGGACATTCAGTACTTC.

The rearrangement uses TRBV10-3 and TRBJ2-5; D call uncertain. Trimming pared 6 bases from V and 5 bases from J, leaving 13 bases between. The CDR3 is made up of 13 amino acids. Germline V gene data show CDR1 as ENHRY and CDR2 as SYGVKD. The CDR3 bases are TGTGCCATCAGCACATTGGTCGGGGAGACCCAGTACTTC. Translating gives CAISTLVGETQYF.

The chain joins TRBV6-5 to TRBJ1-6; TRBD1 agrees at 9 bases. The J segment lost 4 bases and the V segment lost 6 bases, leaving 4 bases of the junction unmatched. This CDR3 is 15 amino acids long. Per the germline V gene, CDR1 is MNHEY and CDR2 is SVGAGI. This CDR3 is CASRQQGAYNSPLHF. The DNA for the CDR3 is TGTGCCAGCAGACAACAGGGGGCATATAATTCACCCCTCCACTTT.

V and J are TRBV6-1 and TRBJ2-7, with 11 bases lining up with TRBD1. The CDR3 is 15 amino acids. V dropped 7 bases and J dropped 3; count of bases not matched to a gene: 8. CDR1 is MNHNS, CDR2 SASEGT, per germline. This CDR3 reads CASTAGTGGFYEQYF. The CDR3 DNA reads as TGTGCCAGCACCGCGGGGACAGGGGGTTTCTACGAGCAGTACTTC.

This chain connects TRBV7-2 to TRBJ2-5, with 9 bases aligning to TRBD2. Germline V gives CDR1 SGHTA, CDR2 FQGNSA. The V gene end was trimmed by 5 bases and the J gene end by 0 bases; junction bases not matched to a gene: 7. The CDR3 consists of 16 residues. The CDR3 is CASSLVGTSYQETQYF. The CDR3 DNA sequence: TGTGCCAGCAGCCTAGTGGGGACTAGCTACCAAGAGACCCAGTACTTC.

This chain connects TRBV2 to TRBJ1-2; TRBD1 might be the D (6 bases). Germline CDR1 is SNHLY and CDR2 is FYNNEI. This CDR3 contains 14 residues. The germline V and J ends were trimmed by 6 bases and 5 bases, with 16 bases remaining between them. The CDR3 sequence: CASRNGAGEYGYTF. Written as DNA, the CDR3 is TGTGCCAGCAGGAATGGGGCAGGGGAGTATGGCTACACCTTC.

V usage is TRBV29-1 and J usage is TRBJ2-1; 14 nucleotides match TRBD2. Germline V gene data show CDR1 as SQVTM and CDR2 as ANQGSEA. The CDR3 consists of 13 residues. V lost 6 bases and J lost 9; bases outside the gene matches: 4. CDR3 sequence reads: CSVRLAGGAEQFF. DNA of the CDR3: TGCAGCGTCCGACTAGCGGGGGGGGCTGAGCAGTTCTTC.

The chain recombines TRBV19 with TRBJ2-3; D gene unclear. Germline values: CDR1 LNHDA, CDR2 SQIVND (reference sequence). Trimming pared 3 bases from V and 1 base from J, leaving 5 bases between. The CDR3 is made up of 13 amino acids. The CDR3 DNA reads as TGTGCCAGTAGTATGGCCGGCACAGATACGCAGTATTTT. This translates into CASSMAGTDTQYF.

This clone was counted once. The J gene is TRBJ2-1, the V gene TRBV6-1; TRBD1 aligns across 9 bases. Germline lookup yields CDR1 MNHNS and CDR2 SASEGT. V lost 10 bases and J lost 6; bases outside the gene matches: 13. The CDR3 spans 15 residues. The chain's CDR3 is CATLRRDRATNEQFF. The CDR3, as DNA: TGTGCCACCTTACGCCGGGACAGGGCAACCAATGAGCAGTTCTTC.

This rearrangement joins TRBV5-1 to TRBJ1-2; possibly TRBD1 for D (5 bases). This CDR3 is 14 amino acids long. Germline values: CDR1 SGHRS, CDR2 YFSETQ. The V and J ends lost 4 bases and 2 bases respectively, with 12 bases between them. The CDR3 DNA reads TGCGCCAGCAGCCCCGGCGACAGCAACTATGGCTACACCTTC. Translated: CASSPGDSNYGYTF.

In DNA form, the CDR3 reads TGTGCCAGCATAGGCAGGGTCGGGCAGCCCCAGCATTTT. Translated, it gives CASIGRVGQPQHF. The V gene is TRBV6-1, the J gene TRBJ1-5, with D possibly TRBD1 on 5 matching bases. V was trimmed by 7 bases and J by 7 bases, leaving 14 bases between them. This CDR3 has 13 residues. Germline V CDR1 and CDR2: MNHNS, SASEGT.

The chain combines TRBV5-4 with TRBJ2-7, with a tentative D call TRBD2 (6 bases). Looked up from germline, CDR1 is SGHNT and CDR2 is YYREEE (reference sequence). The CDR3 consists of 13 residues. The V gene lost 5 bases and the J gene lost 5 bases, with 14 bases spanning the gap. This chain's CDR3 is CASSSTSTHEQYF. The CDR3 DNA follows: TGTGCCAGCAGTTCAACTAGCACCCACGAGCAGTACTTC.

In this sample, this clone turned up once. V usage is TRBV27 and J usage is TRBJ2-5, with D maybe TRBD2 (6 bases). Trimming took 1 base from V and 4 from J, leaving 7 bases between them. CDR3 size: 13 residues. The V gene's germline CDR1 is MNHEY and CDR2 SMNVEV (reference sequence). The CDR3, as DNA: TGTGCCAGCAGTTTATTCGGGGGAGAGACCCAGTACTTC. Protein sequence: CASSLFGGETQYF.

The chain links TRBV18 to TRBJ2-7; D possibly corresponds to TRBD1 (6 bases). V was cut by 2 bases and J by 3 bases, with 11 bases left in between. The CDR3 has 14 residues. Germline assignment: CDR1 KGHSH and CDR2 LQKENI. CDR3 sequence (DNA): TGTGCCAGCTCACCAGGCACAGGGAGCTACGAGCAGTACTTC. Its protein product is CASSPGTGSYEQYF.

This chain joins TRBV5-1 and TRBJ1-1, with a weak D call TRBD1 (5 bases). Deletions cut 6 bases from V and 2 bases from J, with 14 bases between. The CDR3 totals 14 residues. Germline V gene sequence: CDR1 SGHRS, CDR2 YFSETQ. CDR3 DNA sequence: TGCGCCAGCACTCAGCCGGGACTAAACACTGAAGCTTTCTTT. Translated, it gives CASTQPGLNTEAFF.

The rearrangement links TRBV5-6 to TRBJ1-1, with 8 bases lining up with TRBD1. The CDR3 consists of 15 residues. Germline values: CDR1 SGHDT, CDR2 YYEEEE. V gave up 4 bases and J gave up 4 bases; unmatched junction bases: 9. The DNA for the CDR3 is TGTGCCAGCAGCCCACGGTTTACAGGGGGCACTGAAGCTTTCTTT. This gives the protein CASSPRFTGGTEAFF. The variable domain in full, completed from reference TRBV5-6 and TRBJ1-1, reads DAGVTQSPTHLIKTRGQQVTLRCSPKSGHDTVSWYQQALGQGPQFIFQYYEEEERQRGNFPDRFSGHQFPNYSSELNVNALLLGDSALYLCASSPRFTGGTEAFFGQGTRLTVV.

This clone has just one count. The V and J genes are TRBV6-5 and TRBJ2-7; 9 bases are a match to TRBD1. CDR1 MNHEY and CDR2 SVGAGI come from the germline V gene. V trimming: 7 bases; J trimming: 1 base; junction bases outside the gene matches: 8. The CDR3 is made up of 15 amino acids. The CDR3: CASIPTGTGSYEQYF. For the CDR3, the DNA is TGTGCCAGCATCCCCACCGGGACAGGGTCCTACGAGCAGTACTTC.

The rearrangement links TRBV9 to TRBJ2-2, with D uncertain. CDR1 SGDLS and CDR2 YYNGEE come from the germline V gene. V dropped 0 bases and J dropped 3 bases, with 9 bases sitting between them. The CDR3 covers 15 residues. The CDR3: CASSVATSDTGELFF. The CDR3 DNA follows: TGTGCCAGCAGCGTAGCCACAAGCGACACCGGGGAGCTGTTTTTT.

CDR3 coding DNA: TGTGCCAGCAGCTCTCCCGGGACTAGCGGGGGGGCGGTTACAGATACGCAGTATTTT. Translating it yields CASSSPGTSGGAVTDTQYF. This chain connects TRBV5-8 to TRBJ2-3, with 16 bases lining up with TRBD2. This CDR3 is 19 amino acids long. V shed 3 bases, J shed 3 bases, and the junction held 10 bases outside the gene matches. In germline, CDR1 is SGHTS, CDR2 YDEGEE.

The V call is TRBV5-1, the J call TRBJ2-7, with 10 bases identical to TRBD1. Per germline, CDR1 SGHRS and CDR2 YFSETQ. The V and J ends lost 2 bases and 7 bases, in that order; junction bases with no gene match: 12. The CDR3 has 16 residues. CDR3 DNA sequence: TGCGCCAGCAGCTTATACCGGGACAGGGGCCGAGTTGAGCAGTACTTC. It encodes CASSLYRDRGRVEQYF.

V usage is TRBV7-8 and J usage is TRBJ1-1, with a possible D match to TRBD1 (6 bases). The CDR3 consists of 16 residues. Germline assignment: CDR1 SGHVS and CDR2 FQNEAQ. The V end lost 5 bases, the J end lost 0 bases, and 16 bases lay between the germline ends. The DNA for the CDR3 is TGTGCCAGCAGCCCCCCCACAGGGACCATGAACACTGAAGCTTTCTTT. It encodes CASSPPTGTMNTEAFF.